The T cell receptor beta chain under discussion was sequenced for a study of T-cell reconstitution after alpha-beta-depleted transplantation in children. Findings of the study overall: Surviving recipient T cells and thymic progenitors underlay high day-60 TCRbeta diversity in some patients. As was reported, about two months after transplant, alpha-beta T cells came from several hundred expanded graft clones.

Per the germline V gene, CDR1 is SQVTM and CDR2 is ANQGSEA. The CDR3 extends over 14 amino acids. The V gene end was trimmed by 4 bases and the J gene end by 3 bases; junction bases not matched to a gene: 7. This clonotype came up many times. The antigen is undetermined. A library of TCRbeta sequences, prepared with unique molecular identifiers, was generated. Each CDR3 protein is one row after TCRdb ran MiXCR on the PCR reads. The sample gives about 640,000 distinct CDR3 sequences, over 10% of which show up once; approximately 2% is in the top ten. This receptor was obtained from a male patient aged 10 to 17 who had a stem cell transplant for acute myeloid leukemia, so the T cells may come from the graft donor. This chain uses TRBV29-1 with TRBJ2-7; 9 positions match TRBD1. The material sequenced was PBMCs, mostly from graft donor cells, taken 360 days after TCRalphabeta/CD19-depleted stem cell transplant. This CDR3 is CSVGAGDRVYEQYF. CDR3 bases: TGCAGCGTTGGGGCCGGGGACAGGGTCTACGAGCAGTACTTC.